This passage covers 9 T cell receptor beta chains from one sample sequenced in a study of T cell repertoires in cytomegalovirus infection. MiXCR, run by TCRdb on the reads, gives a single entry per CDR3 protein. The sample has 160,000 or so distinct CDR3 sequences, around a quarter seen once. The source material was PBMCs. The source is a human donor in good health (CMV status not recorded). Some clones in this sample may be carry-over from other donors' samples.

This rearrangement joins TRBV2 to TRBJ2-7; TRBD1 is a possible D gene (5 bases). The V gene's germline CDR1 is SNHLY and CDR2 FYNNEI. The CDR3 is 14 amino acids. V was shortened by 6 bases and J by 3 bases, with 15 bases between the two germline ends. In nucleotides, the CDR3 is TGTGCCAGCAGAGTTACAGGTTCCAGCTACGAGCAGTACTTC. Translating gives CASRVTGSSYEQYF.

This clonotype was picked up a small number of times. The chain couples TRBV28 to TRBJ2-5; the match to TRBD2 covers 8 bases. The germline V gene encodes CDR1 MDHEN and CDR2 SYDVKM. V dropped 3 bases and J dropped 3; count of bases not matched to a gene: 9. This CDR3 spans 16 amino acids. The DNA of the CDR3 is TGTGCCAGCAGTTTGGGCGTGGGAGCGGGAGAAGAGACCCAGTACTTC. Translation: CASSLGVGAGEETQYF.

A few counts support this clonotype. The CDR3 protein is CSVYTGTDTQYF. CDR3 DNA sequence: TGCAGCGTTTACACCGGGACAGATACGCAGTATTTT. This sequence joins TRBV29-1 and TRBJ2-3; D gene uncertain. Germline CDR1 and CDR2: SQVTM and ANQGSEA. V was cut by 5 bases and J by 3 bases, with 9 bases left in between. The CDR3 is 12 amino acids.

The V gene is TRBV27, the J gene TRBJ2-3; the match to TRBD2 covers 7 bases. This CDR3 is built from 13 residues. The junction had 2 bases not matched to a gene; V was cut back by 3 bases and J by 5 bases. The germline V gene has CDR1 MNHEY and CDR2 SMNVEV (reference sequence). The CDR3 DNA sequence: TGTGCCAGCAGTTTTCAGCGGGGAGATACGCAGTATTTT. Residues: CASSFQRGDTQYF.

This clonotype was observed a handful of times. V and J are TRBV20-1 and TRBJ2-1, with 7 bases lining up with TRBD2. Trimming at V came to 1 base and at J to 7 bases, leaving 13 bases not matched to a gene. Looked up from germline, CDR1 is DFQATT and CDR2 is SNEGSKA (reference sequence). CDR3 size: 16 residues. CDR3 sequence reads: CSARGGEREGINEQFF. The CDR3 DNA reads TGCAGTGCTAGAGGAGGTGAGCGGGAAGGGATTAATGAGCAGTTCTTC.

In this sample, this clonotype turned up a few times. The rearrangement uses TRBV28 and TRBJ1-3; the D is unclear. V dropped 8 bases and J dropped 9 bases, with 14 bases sitting between them. CDR3 size: 12 residues. Germline assignment: CDR1 MDHEN and CDR2 SYDVKM. The CDR3 region has the DNA TGTGCCAGCGGCCAGTTCTTTGCCACCATATATTTT. Protein product: CASGQFFATIYF.

The chain carries TRBV27 and TRBJ2-7; 10 bases fit TRBD1. Germline CDR1 is MNHEY and CDR2 is SMNVEV (reference sequence). Trimming removed 6 bases from V and 2 bases from J; junction bases left unmatched: 7. CDR3 size: 15 residues. The CDR3 is CASSPIGTGAYEQYF. The CDR3 DNA sequence: TGTGCCAGCAGCCCGATTGGGACAGGGGCCTACGAGCAGTACTTC.

This chain connects TRBV28 to TRBJ2-5; TRBD1 aligns across 10 bases. V trimming: 7 bases; J trimming: 4 bases; junction bases outside the gene matches: 9. Germline lookup yields CDR1 MDHEN and CDR2 SYDVKM. The length of the CDR3 is 15 residues. The CDR3 bases are TGTGCCAGCACCGTGGGGGGACAGGGGTTAGAGACCCAGTACTTC. This sequence encodes CASTVGGQGLETQYF.

The J gene is TRBJ2-1, the V gene TRBV11-3; TRBD1 matches at 9 bases. Losses at the gene ends were 8 bases for V and 9 bases for J; bases not matched to a gene: 5. The germline V gene encodes CDR1 SGHNT and CDR2 YENEEA. The CDR3 is 12 amino acids. CDR3 region: CASGTGWGEQFF. The CDR3, as DNA: TGTGCCAGCGGGACAGGGTGGGGTGAGCAGTTCTTC.